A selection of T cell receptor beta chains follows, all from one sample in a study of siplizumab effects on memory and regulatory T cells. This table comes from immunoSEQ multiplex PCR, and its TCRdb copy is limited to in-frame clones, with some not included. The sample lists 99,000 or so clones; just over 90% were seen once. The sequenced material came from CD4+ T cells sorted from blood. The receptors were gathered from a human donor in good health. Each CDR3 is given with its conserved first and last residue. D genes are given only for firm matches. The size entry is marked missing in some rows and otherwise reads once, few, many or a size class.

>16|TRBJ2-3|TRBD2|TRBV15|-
CATRQGTSGATDTQYF
TGTGCCACCAGGCAAGGGACTAGCGGGGCCACAGATACGCAGTATTTT
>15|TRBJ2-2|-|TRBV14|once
CASSQDPGVTGELFF
TGTGCCAGCAGCCAGGACCCAGGCGTCACCGGGGAGCTGTTTTTT
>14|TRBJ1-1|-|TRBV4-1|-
CASSQEGPVPEAFF
TGCGCCAGCAGCCAAGAAGGACCAGTCCCTGAAGCTTTCTTT
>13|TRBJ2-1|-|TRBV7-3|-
CASSPPGDNEQFF
TGTGCCAGCAGCCCGCCAGGGGACAATGAGCAGTTCTTC
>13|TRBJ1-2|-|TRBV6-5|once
CATRFQKDYGYTF
TGTGCCACCCGGTTTCAGAAGGACTATGGCTACACCTTC
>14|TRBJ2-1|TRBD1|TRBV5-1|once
CASSLGDRYNEQFF
TGCGCCAGCAGCCTAGGGGACAGATACAATGAGCAGTTCTTC
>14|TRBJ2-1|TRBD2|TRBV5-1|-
CASSLGGGYNEQFF
TGCGCCAGCAGCTTGGGCGGGGGGTACAATGAGCAGTTCTTC
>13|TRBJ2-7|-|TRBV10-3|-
CAISPGGEGEQYF
TGTGCCATCAGTCCAGGGGGGGAGGGCGAGCAGTACTTC
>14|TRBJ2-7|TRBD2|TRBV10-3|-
CAISELAGDYEQYF
TGTGCCATCAGTGAGCTAGCGGGAGACTACGAGCAGTACTTC
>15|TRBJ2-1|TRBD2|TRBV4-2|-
CASSELAGEYNEQFF
TGTGCCAGCAGCGAACTAGCGGGGGAATACAATGAGCAGTTCTTC
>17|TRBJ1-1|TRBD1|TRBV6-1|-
CASSERTGVIKNTEAFF
TGTGCCAGCAGTGAAAGAACAGGGGTAATAAAGAACACTGAAGCTTTCTTT
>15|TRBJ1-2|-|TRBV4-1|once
CASSQEGRGGYGYTF
TGCGCCAGCAGCCAAGAAGGCAGGGGAGGATATGGCTACACCTTC
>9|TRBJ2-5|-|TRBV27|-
CASSQPRDF
TGTGCCAGCAGCCAACCCCGGGACTTC
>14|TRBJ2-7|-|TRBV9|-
CASSVGRFGYEQYF
TGTGCCAGCAGCGTAGGTCGGTTCGGCTACGAGCAGTACTTC
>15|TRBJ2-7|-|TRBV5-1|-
CASSLVGGLLGEQYF
TGCGCCAGCAGCTTGGTCGGGGGGCTATTAGGCGAGCAGTACTTC
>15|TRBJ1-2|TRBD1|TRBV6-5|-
CASRPGQGARYGYTF
TGTGCCAGCAGACCTGGACAGGGGGCTCGCTATGGCTACACCTTC
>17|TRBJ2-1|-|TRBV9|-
CASSVAPHGQLEGGQFF
TGTGCCAGCAGCGTAGCCCCCCACGGGCAGCTCGAGGGGGGGCAGTTCTTC
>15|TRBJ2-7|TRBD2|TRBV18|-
CASSPPLARAYEQYF
TGTGCCAGCTCACCACCACTAGCGAGAGCCTACGAGCAGTACTTC
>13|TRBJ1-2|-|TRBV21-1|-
CASSKPGDYGYTF
TGTGCCAGCAGCAAGCCCGGGGATTATGGCTACACCTTC
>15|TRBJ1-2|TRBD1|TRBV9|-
CASSPDRETNYGYTF
TGTGCCAGCAGCCCAGACAGGGAAACTAACTATGGCTACACCTTC
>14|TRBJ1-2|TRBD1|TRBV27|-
CASRTGQGNYGYTF
TGTGCCAGCAGGACCGGACAGGGGAACTATGGCTACACCTTC
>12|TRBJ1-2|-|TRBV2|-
CASGKDIGGYTF
TGTGCCAGCGGGAAAGACATAGGCGGCTACACCTTC
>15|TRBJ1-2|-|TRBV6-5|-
CASSTGVLTPYGYTF
TGTGCCAGCAGTACCGGGGTGCTCACCCCCTATGGCTACACCTTC
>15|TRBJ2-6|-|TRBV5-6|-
CASSLLGSGANVLTF
TGTGCCAGCAGCTTGTTGGGATCTGGGGCCAACGTCCTGACTTTC
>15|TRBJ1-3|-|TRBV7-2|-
CASSLAAGSGNTIYF
TGTGCCAGCAGCTTAGCGGCGGGGTCTGGAAACACCATATATTTT
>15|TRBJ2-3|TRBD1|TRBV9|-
CASSVSTGDTDTQYF
TGTGCCAGCAGCGTATCGACAGGGGACACAGATACGCAGTATTTT
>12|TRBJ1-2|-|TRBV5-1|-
CASSLGEGGYTF
TGCGCCAGCAGCTTGGGAGAGGGTGGCTACACCTTC
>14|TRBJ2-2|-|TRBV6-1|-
CASTPREGRGELSF
TGCGCCAGCACGCCCCGAGAGGGGAGAGGGGAGCTGTCTTTT
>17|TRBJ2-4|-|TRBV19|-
CASSIISGRLAKNIQYF
TGTGCCAGTAGTATAATCTCGGGCCGTCTAGCCAAAAACATTCAGTACTTC
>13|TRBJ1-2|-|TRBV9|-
CASSVDGDYGYTF
TGTGCCAGCAGCGTAGATGGCGATTATGGCTACACCTTC
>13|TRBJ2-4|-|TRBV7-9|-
CASSFGQATGYFF
TGTGCCAGCAGCTTCGGGCAGGCAACCGGCTATTTCTTC
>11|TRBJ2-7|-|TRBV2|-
CASSEVYEQYF
TGTGCCAGCAGTGAAGTATACGAGCAGTACTTC
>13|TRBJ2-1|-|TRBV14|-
CASSFYRGGEQFF
TGTGCCAGCAGCTTCTACAGGGGGGGTGAGCAGTTCTTC
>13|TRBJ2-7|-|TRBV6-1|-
CASRAGAGYEQYF
TGTGCCAGTCGGGCCGGAGCCGGATACGAGCAGTACTTC
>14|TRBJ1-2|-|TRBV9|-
CASSVEVAGTGYTF
TGTGCCAGCAGCGTAGAAGTGGCGGGAACAGGCTACACCTTC
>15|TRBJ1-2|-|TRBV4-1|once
CASSQDRTDNYGYTF
TGCGCCAGCAGCCAAGATCGGACAGATAACTATGGCTACACCTTC
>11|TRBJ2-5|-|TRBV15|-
CATSRDQTQYF
TGTGCCACCAGCAGAGATCAGACCCAGTACTTC
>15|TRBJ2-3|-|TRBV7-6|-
CASSASGLGTDTQYF
TGTGCCAGCAGCGCCTCAGGGTTAGGTACAGATACGCAGTATTTT
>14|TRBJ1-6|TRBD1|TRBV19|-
CASKTGTGNSPLHF
TGTGCCAGTAAGACCGGGACAGGGAATTCACCCCTCCACTTT
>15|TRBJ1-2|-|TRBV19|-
CASRLPGRRNYGYTF
TGTGCCAGTAGACTACCGGGGCGCAGGAACTATGGCTACACCTTC
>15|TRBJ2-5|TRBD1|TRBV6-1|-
CASSEAGQQRETQYF
TGTGCCAGCAGTGAAGCGGGACAGCAGCGAGAGACCCAGTACTTC
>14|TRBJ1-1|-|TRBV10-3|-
CATQYSLPGTEAFF
TGTGCCACGCAGTACAGCCTTCCGGGGACTGAAGCTTTCTTT
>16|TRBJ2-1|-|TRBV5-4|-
CASSYAKRNSYNEQFF
TGTGCCAGCAGCTACGCCAAGCGGAACTCCTACAATGAGCAGTTCTTC
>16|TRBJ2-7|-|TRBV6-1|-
CASSEAGGLGSYEQYF
TGTGCCAGCAGTGAAGCTGGGGGGCTTGGGTCCTACGAGCAGTACTTC
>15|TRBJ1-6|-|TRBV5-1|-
CASSLGQGRNSPLHF
TGCGCCAGCAGCTTGGGCCAGGGACGTAATTCACCCCTCCACTTT
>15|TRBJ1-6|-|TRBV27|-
CASSLRGRRASPLHF
TGTGCCAGCAGTTTACGCGGGAGACGAGCCTCACCCCTCCACTTT
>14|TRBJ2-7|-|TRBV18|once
CASSPYGGAYEQYF
TGTGCCAGCTCACCATATGGGGGTGCCTACGAGCAGTACTTC
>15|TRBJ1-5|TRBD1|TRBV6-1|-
CASSQGQGTNQPQHF
TGTGCCAGCAGCCAGGGACAGGGGACCAATCAGCCCCAGCATTTT
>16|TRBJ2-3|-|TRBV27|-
CASSTLQGTSTDTQYF
TGTGCCAGCAGTACTTTACAGGGTACTAGCACAGATACGCAGTATTTT
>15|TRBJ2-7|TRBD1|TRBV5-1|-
CASSIRPGQSYEQYF
TGCGCCAGCAGCATACGACCGGGACAGTCCTACGAGCAGTACTTC